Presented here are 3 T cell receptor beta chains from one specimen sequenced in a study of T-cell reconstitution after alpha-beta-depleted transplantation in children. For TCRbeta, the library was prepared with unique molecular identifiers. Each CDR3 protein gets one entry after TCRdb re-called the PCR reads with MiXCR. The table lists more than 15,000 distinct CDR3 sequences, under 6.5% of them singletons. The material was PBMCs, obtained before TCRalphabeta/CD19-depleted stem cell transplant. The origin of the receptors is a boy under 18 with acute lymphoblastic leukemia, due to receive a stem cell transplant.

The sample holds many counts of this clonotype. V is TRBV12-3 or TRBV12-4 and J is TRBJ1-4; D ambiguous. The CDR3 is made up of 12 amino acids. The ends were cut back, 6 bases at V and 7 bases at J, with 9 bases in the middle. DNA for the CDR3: TGTGCCAGCAGCCTGAGTTTTGAAAAACTGTTTTTT. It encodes CASSLSFEKLFF.

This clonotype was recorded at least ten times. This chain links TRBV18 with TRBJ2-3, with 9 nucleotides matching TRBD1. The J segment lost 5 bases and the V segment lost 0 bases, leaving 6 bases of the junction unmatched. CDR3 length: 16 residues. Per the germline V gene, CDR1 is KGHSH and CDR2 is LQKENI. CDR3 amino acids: CASSPPGTGLGDTQYF. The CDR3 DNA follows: TGTGCCAGCTCACCACCGGGGACAGGGCTTGGAGATACGCAGTATTTT.

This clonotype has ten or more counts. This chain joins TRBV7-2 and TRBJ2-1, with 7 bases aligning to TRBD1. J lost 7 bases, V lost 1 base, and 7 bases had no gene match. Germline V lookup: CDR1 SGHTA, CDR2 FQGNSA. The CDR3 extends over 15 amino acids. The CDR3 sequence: CASSLVRTGVNEQFF. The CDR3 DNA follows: TGTGCCAGCAGCTTAGTACGGACAGGCGTAAATGAGCAGTTCTTC. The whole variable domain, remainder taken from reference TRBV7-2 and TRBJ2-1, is GAGVSQSPSNKVTEKGKDVELRCDPISGHTALYWYRQSLGQGLEFLIYFQGNSAPDKSGLPSDRFSAERTGGSVSTLTIQRTQQEDSAVYLCASSLVRTGVNEQFFGPGTRLTVL.